This T cell receptor beta chain was recovered during a study of read filtering for tumor transcriptome and immune sequencing. Study context: Per sample, TCR-region reads ranged about 4.05 to 10.27 million by IR-seq, roughly 80 to 1273 by RNA-seq. Study outcomes and limitations: RNA-seq captured clonotypes less deeply and reliably than IR-seq. Dropping single-read clonotypes raised IR-seq and RNA-seq shared-clonotype correlation. Single-read clonotypes: roughly 80% of IR-seq clonotypes (around 3.5% of reads), around three quarters of RNA-seq clonotypes (under 50% of reads).

About this clonotype itself: The antigen is undetermined.

Trimming shortened V by 5 bases and J by 6 bases, and 21 bases separated the two germline ends. Germline values: CDR1 SGHDT, CDR2 YYEEEE. The CDR3 is made up of 16 amino acids. Molecular barcoded adaptors covering alpha/delta and beta/gamma chains were used on about 390 ng RNA. TCRdb reanalysed the reads using MiXCR and keeps one entry per CDR3 protein. The sample has around 35,000 distinct CDR3 sequences, about an eighth seen once; the top ten hold more than 35%. The chain has TRBV5-6 and TRBJ1-5; possible D gene TRBD1, 5 bases. The sequence was obtained from a donor at least 40 years old with multiple myeloma. The sample comprised a population of CD138-negative cells sorted from bone marrow. The chain's CDR3 is CASRVTGTGVRQPQHF. In nucleotides, the CDR3 is TGTGCCAGCAGGGTCACCGGGACGGGGGTGCGTCAGCCCCAGCATTTT.